Listed here is a single T cell receptor beta chain. Its antigen is still unknown. It has no much larger one-base neighbor in the sample; base qualities were not kept. The CDR3 holds 15 amino acids from the cysteine to the phenylalanine. Just the 45-base CDR3 DNA is kept, in frame starting at base 1. CDR1 GTSNPN and CDR2 SVGIG are derived from the germline V gene (reference sequence). V lost 4 bases and J lost 4 bases, and the count of bases not matched to a germline gene is 9. The cohort comprised 666 healthy bone marrow donors. At the time of sampling, all cohort members were nominally healthy, though unrecorded immune exposures were likely present. The donor was CMV seropositive and was included in the group of some 290 seropositive cohort members. Every donor gave a peripheral blood sample, and the peripheral blood mononuclear cells from that sample were used for TCR beta sequencing. Genomic DNA extraction from the blood cell samples was performed with the Qiagen DNeasy Blood Extraction Kit.

This sample was taken from a study of cytomegalovirus exposure and HLA in healthy donors listed by TCRdb under 2017. About the full investigation: In an earlier analysis of under 750 of the donors, roughly 300 Gb of sequence data and 90 million to 120 million unique TCR beta sequences from roughly 180 million T cells were reported. An early release covering 550 to 650 HLA-typed donors comprised around 300 gigabases of sequencing data and tens of millions of unique TCR sequences. The genetic ancestry cluster associated with self-reported Caucasian donors included about 84% of the roughly 400 genotyped donors. The aim of the study was to test whether cataloging public T cell receptors could identify signatures of past pathogen exposure. Using immunosequencing, the study profiled T cell repertoires from about 620 subjects and related those repertoires to cytomegalovirus serostatus. Along with the roughly 700-subject first cohort, a separate validation cohort of around 110 different subjects was used. To predict cytomegalovirus infection status, the study brought together high-throughput TCR immunosequencing, statistical association of individual TCRs with disease status, and machine learning. To study patterns of TCR occurrence, a later analysis re-analyzed previously published TCR beta repertoires from just over 650 donors and added high-resolution HLA genotyping. Rather than drawing on any new phenotypic data, the later analysis identified candidate immune exposures from TCR beta sequences and the way those sequences occurred across donors. An earlier analysis of around 540 of the donors applied high-throughput TCR beta sequencing to assess whether each TCR beta V gene segment acted as functional or pseudogenic. Donor age, sex, ethnicity and CMV serostatus were compiled alongside the repertoire data. A later genetic analysis used genome-wide SNP genotypes for about three fifths of the 666 donors, treating that subset as a discovery cohort. Every repertoire in the discovery cohort had been generated on one and the same sequencing platform. Both class I and class II loci were covered by HLA typing, at four-digit resolution. The number of donors typed differed by locus, with about 629-630 for A, B, C, DRB1 and DQB1, around 520 for DQA1, 606 for DPA1, and approximately 470 for DPB1. A handful of DR-DQ haplotypes were treated as single units for association and clustering because of strong linkage in the cohort. Among about 360 genotyped donors of the cohort, an average of about 240,000 unique TCR beta nucleotide sequences were sequenced per donor, roughly 20% of them non-productive. The research as a whole found: According to a later analysis, parvovirus B19, influenza, CMV and Epstein-Barr virus appeared linked to several top co-occurrence clusters. In a later genetic analysis, a missense DCLRE1C variant was associated with V-gene and J-gene trimming of TCR beta chains, and the association was replicated in an independent cohort. According to the authors, the approach could potentially be generalized to other disease states and immunological phenotypes. Because HLA typing was missing for some donors at each locus, association tests included only the typed subset. The 87-base-pair reads could not distinguish some IMGT-functional V segments, including TRBV6-2 and TRBV6-3, so those segments were excluded. In a later genetic analysis, fewer N-insertions in productive TCRs were reported among donors in an Asian-associated ancestry cluster than the roughly 670-donor mean. The earlier analysis of some 540 of the donors excluded 15 to 20 rarely observed V segments, including chromosome 9 orphons, because counts were too low. A further reported finding was that TCR beta sequences accurately predicted the HLA-A and HLA-B alleles for most subjects in the first cohort. Only TCR beta chains were sequenced in this cohort, and the absence of alpha or paired-chain data limited detectable features. In an earlier analysis of around 500 of the donors, most TCR beta V segments appeared in productive rearrangements about 87% or about 30% of the time, broadly matching IMGT annotations. CMV serostatus was the only immune exposure information available for the cohort. The sequencing pipeline was judged likely to have produced a cluster of highly shared sequence variants as a technical artifact. Correlated functional status among segregating V segments might be attributable to linkage disequilibrium, but an unknown experimental factor could not be ruled out. Assigning TCR associations to individual alleles was difficult when HLA alleles, especially DR and DQ, strongly co-occurred. The presence/absence analyses assumed that sequencing depth was roughly uniform across donors, and that assumption may not be true. In a later analysis, TCR association rates were found to vary across HLA loci, with the most associated TCRs seen for DRB1 alleles and the fewest for HLA-C alleles. A total of 164 TCR beta chains were listed by the study as associated with cytomegalovirus. In a later analysis, 16,951 TCR beta sequences were associated with specific HLA alleles at a false discovery rate of 0.05. In vitro tests confirmed that three of the cytomegalovirus-associated TCR beta chains recognize cytomegalovirus antigens. Most TCR sequences were seen in very few donors, while some public TCRs were found in many individuals. The classifier was reported to diagnose cytomegalovirus status with high specificity and sensitivity in both the original and validation cohorts. A later analysis found that most CMV-associated TCR beta chains appeared HLA-restricted, with HLA associations seemingly driven largely by CMV exposure. In a later analysis, HLA-associated TCR beta chains showed more clonal expansion and lower generation probabilities than non-associated chains that were equally common.

Library preparation employed the immunoSEQ multiplex PCR assay. A mixture of 60 forward primers for TCR Vbeta segments and 13 reverse primers for TCR Jbeta segments was used in the multiplex PCR. Amplification of the CDR3 region of rearranged TCR beta genes was performed with a multiplex PCR assay on genomic DNA. The Illumina HiSeq System was used to sequence the amplified TCR beta libraries as 87-base-pair reads. The authors' analysis ran thus. A later analysis tallied tens of millions of unique TCR beta chains across the 640 or so repertoires, and some 10 million of those chains were shared by two or more donors. To remove PCR and sequencing errors, raw reads were error-corrected and collapsed into unique sequences using a nearest-neighbor algorithm that merged closely related sequences. CDR3 sequences were aligned to IMGT reference sequences to assign V, D and J gene segments. Each retained sequence needed at least a six-nucleotide match to both a V gene segment and a J gene segment. A rearrangement counted as productive if the CDR3 had no stop codons and remained in frame with V and J, and every other rearrangement counted as non-productive. CDR3 was defined by IMGT convention, running from the second conserved V-encoded cysteine to the conserved J-encoded phenylalanine. The earlier analysis of about 590 of the donors excluded sequences that lacked an unambiguous match to a single V gene segment. An earlier analysis of about 590 of the donors classified V segments as functional when productive rearrangements were above 56.7% and as segregating when the standard deviation between donors was above 5%. To diagnose cytomegalovirus status from the catalog of TCR beta chain sequences, a statistical classification framework was built. In a later analysis, V and J genes were assigned by comparing TCR nucleotide sequences against IMGT/GENE-DB human TR gene sequences. A later analysis assigned CDR3 sequences and most-parsimonious VDJ recombination scenarios with the TCRdist pipeline. In a later analysis, each TCR beta chain was defined by its CDR3 amino acid sequence together with its V-gene family, and reads lacking a unique V-gene family were excluded. A later analysis removed several hundred highly shared, low-generation-probability nucleotide sequences to deal with suspected cross-contamination and a sequencing artifact. In a later analysis, a clonal expansion index was calculated for each public chain from normalized within-repertoire ranks of inferred template counts. A later analysis computed generation probabilities with a VDJ recombination model fitted to out-of-frame rearrangements, and checked the results against IGoR. In a later analysis, hypergeometric tests were used to score TCR-TCR, TCR-HLA and TCR-CMV co-occurrence, with a repertoire-size bias correction applied to TCR pairs. A later analysis estimated false discovery rates by permuting HLA or CMV assignments 20 times. In a later analysis, co-occurring TCRs were grouped using DBSCAN, with TCRdist sequence similarity added in when clustering inside HLA-allele-positive subsets. Repertoires with fewer than 30,000 or more than 120,000 public chains were left out of co-occurrence clustering, as were five repertoires with anomalous nucleotide sharing. Entries here come from immuneACCESS through TCRdb and include only in-frame sequences with V and J called. Some clones fail to appear in such tables; in the studies checked, an unresolved V gene covers under half of the shortfall, and the cause of the remainder is unknown. For V, J and clone size, that table is used; D and trimming come from the DNA. A total of over 95,000 clones appear in this sample, about 76% of them only once. Roughly 12% of the sample goes to the ten largest clones.

The sequence came from a woman in her thirties or forties in good health and CMV-seropositive. The sequence is built from TRBV30 and TRBJ1-3, with 8 bases matching TRBD1. The source material was PBMCs. Read as DNA, the sequence is TGTGCCTGGAAGCCAGGGGGCGCGGGGGGAAACACCATATATTTT. Its product reads: CAWKPGGAGGNTIYF.